A selection of T cell receptor beta chains follows, all from one sample in a study of blood T cell repertoires in COVID-19. This table comes from immunoSEQ multiplex PCR, and its TCRdb copy is limited to in-frame clones, with some not included. The sample has about 120,000 clones; approximately 71% are singletons. The sample comprised peripheral blood. The receptors derive from a human donor in a cohort sampled during active COVID-19. Each CDR3 is given with its conserved first and last residue. D genes are given only for firm matches. Only part of the rows carry a size: once, few, many, or a class if the clone is expanded.

>TRBJ2-3|-|-|15|TRBV21-1
TGTGCCAGCAGCTCCCAGGAGCGGTGCACAGATACGCAGTATTTT
CASSSQERCTDTQYF
>TRBJ1-4|-|-|15|TRBV19
TGTGCCAGTATCGAAGGACTCAACGGGCAGGAAAAACTGTTTTTT
CASIEGLNGQEKLFF
>TRBJ2-1|-|-|12|TRBV5-8
TGTGCCTCCAGGGTCACCTACAATGAGCAGTTCTTC
CASRVTYNEQFF
>TRBJ2-7|TRBD2|-|15|TRBV5-5
TGTGCCAGCAGCTTGGGACTAGCGGAGACCTACGAGCAGTACTTC
CASSLGLAETYEQYF
>TRBJ1-5|TRBD1|-|18|TRBV6-1
TGTGCCAGCAGTGAAGCGGTCACGGCAGGGGGCTTCGATCAGCCCCAGCATTTT
CASSEAVTAGGFDQPQHF
>TRBJ1-2|-|-|15|TRBV21-1
TGTGCCAGCAGCCAGGGGGCGCTCCCTCTCTATGGCTACACCTTC
CASSQGALPLYGYTF
>TRBJ1-1|TRBD1|once|16|TRBV7-3
TGTGCCAGCAGTTATGGCCCTACAGGGGATGGCACTGAAGCTTTCTTT
CASSYGPTGDGTEAFF
>TRBJ2-6|-|-|16|TRBV5-1
TGCGCCAGCAGCCCGGCGGGAACAACTGGGGCCAACGTCCTGACTTTC
CASSPAGTTGANVLTF
>TRBJ1-2|-|-|12|TRBV12-3/TRBV12-4
TGTGCCAGCAGTCCCCATCCGGGGGGCTACACCTTC
CASSPHPGGYTF
>TRBJ2-1|-|-|12|TRBV18
TGTGCCAGCTCACCACAGGGGGTTGAGCAGTTCTTC
CASSPQGVEQFF
>TRBJ1-6|-|-|15|TRBV15
TGTGCCACCAGCAGAGATGGGCAGGGAGGTTCACCCCTCCACTTT
CATSRDGQGGSPLHF
>TRBJ1-1|TRBD1|once|14|TRBV9
TGTGCCAGCAGCGTAGACAGGGGGAACACTGAAGCTTTCTTT
CASSVDRGNTEAFF
>TRBJ2-7|TRBD2|-|14|TRBV6-2/TRBV6-3
TGTGCCAGCAGTCCCATGACTAGCGGCTACGAGCAGTACTTC
CASSPMTSGYEQYF
>TRBJ2-7|-|once|12|TRBV28
TGTGCCAGCAGGGTGAGCTCCTACGAGCAGTACTTC
CASRVSSYEQYF
>TRBJ1-5|TRBD1|-|14|TRBV7-2
TGTGCCAGCAGCACTAGGACAGGGAATCAGCCCCAGCATTTT
CASSTRTGNQPQHF
>TRBJ1-4|TRBD1|-|15|TRBV6-6
TGTGCCAGCAGTTTCCAGACAGGGGGCGTCGAAAAACTGTTTTTT
CASSFQTGGVEKLFF
>TRBJ1-2|TRBD1|few|12|TRBV4-1
TGCGCCAGCAGCCCGACAGGGGCTGGCTACACCTTC
CASSPTGAGYTF
>TRBJ2-2|-|-|16|TRBV12-2
TGTGCAAGTCGCTTACAGATCGGGGCGAACACCGGGGAGCTGTTTTTT
CASRLQIGANTGELFF
>TRBJ1-1|TRBD1|-|14|TRBV30
TGTGCCTCGAAACCGGGACAGGGGAACACTGAAGCTTTCTTT
CASKPGQGNTEAFF
>TRBJ2-7|TRBD2|-|16|TRBV11-1
TGTGCCAGCAGCTTAGTCCCAGCGGGGGCCGCCTACGAGCAGTACTTC
CASSLVPAGAAYEQYF
>TRBJ2-7|TRBD2|few|16|TRBV4-1
TGCGCCAGCAGCCAAGATATTCGGGAGGATCCCTACGAGCAGTACTTC
CASSQDIREDPYEQYF
>TRBJ2-1|TRBD2|-|15|TRBV7-8
TGTGCCAGCAGCACGCTAGCGGGAGGGACGGGTGAGCAGTTCTTC
CASSTLAGGTGEQFF
>TRBJ2-7|-|-|16|TRBV5-8
TGTGCCAGCAGCTTGAGGGGGGGCCACTTCAGATACGAGCAGTACTTC
CASSLRGGHFRYEQYF
>TRBJ2-7|TRBD2|-|14|TRBV2
TGTGCCAGCAGTTCTAGCGGGGGAGGCTACGAGCAGTACTTC
CASSSSGGGYEQYF
>TRBJ1-1|-|-|14|TRBV5-5
TGTGCCAGCAGCCCCTGGACAGTTAACACTGAAGCTTTCTTT
CASSPWTVNTEAFF
>TRBJ2-7|TRBD1|-|15|TRBV6-6
TGTGCCAGTTCAGAACCGGGACAGGGGCCCTACGAGCAGTACTTC
CASSEPGQGPYEQYF
>TRBJ2-7|TRBD1|-|14|TRBV7-6
TGTGCCAGCAGCCCGGGACAGGGACGGAACGAGCAGTACTTC
CASSPGQGRNEQYF
>TRBJ2-7|-|-|16|TRBV28
TGTGCCAGCAAAGGGGTGGGAGGGGGATACTCCTACGAGCAGTACTTC
CASKGVGGGYSYEQYF
>TRBJ2-1|TRBD2|-|13|TRBV28
TGTGCCAGCAGACTAGCGGGATCCAATGAGCAGTTCTTC
CASRLAGSNEQFF
>TRBJ2-5|TRBD2|-|16|TRBV7-2
TGTGCCAGCAGCTCCGGGACTAGCGGGGGGACAAAGACCCAGTACTTC
CASSSGTSGGTKTQYF
>TRBJ2-3|TRBD1|-|16|TRBV19
TGTGCCAGTAGTATAGAAGGGGGCAGATTGGGACATACGCAGTATTTT
CASSIEGGRLGHTQYF
>TRBJ2-3|TRBD1|-|15|TRBV6-4
TGTGCCAGCAGTCCTCAGGGGGAGCCCACAGATACGCAGTATTTT
CASSPQGEPTDTQYF
>TRBJ2-7|TRBD1|-|15|TRBV5-1
TGCGCCAGCAGCTTGGCCGGGACAGAATTACCCGAGCAGTACTTC
CASSLAGTELPEQYF
>TRBJ2-7|-|-|12|TRBV10-3
TGTGCCATCGGCCTACGGGCCTACGAGCAGTACTTC
CAIGLRAYEQYF
>TRBJ1-5|TRBD1|few|14|TRBV7-9
TGTGCCAGCAGCCAAGGGGGCGTAGAGCAGCCCCAGCATTTT
CASSQGGVEQPQHF
>TRBJ2-1|-|-|16|TRBV7-6
TGTGCCAGCAGCTTACAGGCTCTAGCGTCAAACAATGAGCAGTTCTTC
CASSLQALASNNEQFF
>TRBJ2-2|TRBD2|-|17|TRBV4-1
TGCGCCAGCAGGCAATTCCCTAGCGGGAGGGACACCGGGGAGCTGTTTTTT
CASRQFPSGRDTGELFF
>TRBJ2-7|TRBD2|-|14|TRBV2
TGTGCCAGCAGTGAAGTTCTAGCGGGAGGCCCTAAGTACTTC
CASSEVLAGGPKYF
>TRBJ1-1|TRBD1|-|14|TRBV20-1
TGCAGTGCTAGTACAGGGGGCGGTAACACTGAAGCTTTCTTT
CSASTGGGNTEAFF
>TRBJ1-2|TRBD1|-|15|TRBV6-5
TGTGCCAGCAGTTTCGACGGGACAGGGGACTATGGCTACACCTTC
CASSFDGTGDYGYTF
>TRBJ2-3|-|-|15|TRBV24-1
TGTGCCACCAGTGATTTGAGGGGGGGTAGTGATACGCAGTATTTT
CATSDLRGGSDTQYF
>TRBJ2-7|TRBD2|-|15|TRBV27
TGTGCCAGCAGTTTAGGGGGGGGACTCTCCTACGAGCAGTACTTC
CASSLGGGLSYEQYF
>TRBJ2-3|TRBD2|-|16|TRBV9
TGTGCCAGCAGCGCCTCGGGAGCGGGAGCGATAGATACGCAGTATTTT
CASSASGAGAIDTQYF
>TRBJ2-7|TRBD2|-|16|TRBV5-1
TGCGCCAGCAGCGGGGGGACTAGCGGGGAGGTATACGAGCAGTACTTC
CASSGGTSGEVYEQYF
>TRBJ2-1|-|few|16|TRBV19
TGTGCCAGTAGCCTTGTCAGCGGGCGATCCTACAATGAGCAGTTCTTC
CASSLVSGRSYNEQFF
>TRBJ2-3|-|-|11|TRBV30
TGTGCCTTTCAATTCCCAGATACGCAGTATTTT
CAFQFPDTQYF
>TRBJ1-1|TRBD1|-|16|TRBV23-1
TGCGCCAGCAGTTTGTTACAGGGGGCTAGGTTTTCTGAAGCTTTCTTT
CASSLLQGARFSEAFF
>TRBJ2-7|-|-|14|TRBV19
TGTGCCAGTTCCCCTAAAGGCAGGGGATACGAGCAGTACTTC
CASSPKGRGYEQYF
>TRBJ2-7|TRBD1|-|14|TRBV28
TGTGCCAGCGTTCGACAGGGTGGTTCCTACGAGCAGTACTTC
CASVRQGGSYEQYF
>TRBJ2-7|TRBD1|-|14|TRBV4-1
TGCGCCAGCAGCCAACCAGGGGGCGTTTGGGAGCAGTACTTC
CASSQPGGVWEQYF
>TRBJ1-6|-|few|14|TRBV14
TGTGCCAGCAGCCAAGAGGGGGCACTGCGTACCCTCCACTTT
CASSQEGALRTLHF
>TRBJ2-7|-|once|16|TRBV4-1
TGCGCCAGCAGCCAGGGGGAAACGGGGACAACCGACGAGCAGTACTTC
CASSQGETGTTDEQYF
>TRBJ2-5|TRBD1|-|13|TRBV12-3/TRBV12-4
TGTGCCAGCAGTCCCCACAGGGGAGAGACCCAGTACTTC
CASSPHRGETQYF
>TRBJ2-7|TRBD2|-|16|TRBV4-1
TGCGCCAGCAGCCAGACAATTAGCGGGCCTATCTACGAGCAGTACTTC
CASSQTISGPIYEQYF
>TRBJ2-7|-|-|12|TRBV29-1
TGCAGCGCCTTGTCCAGTACCTACGAGCAGTACTTC
CSALSSTYEQYF
>TRBJ1-6|-|-|23|TRBV2
TGTGCCAGCAGTGAACCTGAACCCATGACAAGGTATATCACCACGAATAGCGGTTCACCCCTCCACTTT
CASSEPEPMTRYITTNSGSPLHF
>TRBJ1-1|-|-|15|TRBV9
TGTGCCAGCAGCGTTAGGAATTCTCTAGACACTGAAGCTTTCTTT
CASSVRNSLDTEAFF
>TRBJ2-7|TRBD2|-|15|TRBV29-1
TGCAGCGTTGAAGACGGGGGGAGCCAGGCTTACGAGCAGTACTTC
CSVEDGGSQAYEQYF